Listed here are 6 T cell receptor beta chains from one sample, sequenced in a study of cytomegalovirus exposure and HLA in healthy donors. Clones were sequenced by immunoSEQ multiplex PCR, and TCRdb holds only the in-frame ones, with some missing. The sample has 60,000 to 65,000 clones, 85% to 95% seen once. Sequenced: PBMCs. The receptors derive from a woman aged 18-30 years in good health and CMV-seropositive.

The chain links TRBV19 to TRBJ1-2; D perhaps matches TRBD1 (5 bases). The V gene lost 7 bases and the J gene lost 8 bases, with 17 bases spanning the gap. Germline V gives CDR1 LNHDA, CDR2 SQIVND (reference sequence). This CDR3 spans 13 amino acids. CDR3: CASNQGLLAGYTF. CDR3 DNA sequence: TGTGCCAGTAACCAGGGCCTTCTAGCGGGCTACACCTTC.

The genes are TRBV7-9 and TRBJ2-5; D perhaps matches TRBD1 (5 bases). The length of the CDR3 is 17 residues. V lost 1 base, J lost 2 bases, and 17 bases lay in between. Germline CDR1 and CDR2: SEHNR and FQNEAQ (reference sequence). This chain's CDR3 is CASSLGGGAAPQETQYF. In nucleotides, the CDR3 is TGTGCCAGCAGCTTAGGGGGTGGGGCGGCCCCACAAGAGACCCAGTACTTC.

This clone was detected once. V gene TRBV15 combines with J gene TRBJ1-1, with D possibly matching TRBD1 (5 bases). The CDR3 totals 15 residues. Germline lookup yields CDR1 LNHNV and CDR2 YYDKDF (reference sequence). V lost 1 base and J lost 2, with 11 bases in between. The DNA for the CDR3 is TGTGCCACCAGCAGAGGGGGACTAACAAACACTGAAGCTTTCTTT. As protein: CATSRGGLTNTEAFF. The full variable domain, rest sourced from reference TRBV15 and TRBJ1-1, is DAMVIQNPRYQVTQFGKPVTLSCSQTLNHNVMYWYQQKSSQAPKLLFHYYDKDFNNEADTPDNFQSRRPNTSFCFLDIRSPGLGDTAMYLCATSRGGLTNTEAFFGQGTRLTVV.

The chain has TRBV10-1 and TRBJ2-7; D is perhaps TRBD2 (6 bases). The germline V and J ends were trimmed by 7 bases and 4 bases, with 17 bases remaining between them. Germline V gives CDR1 WNHNN, CDR2 SYGVQD (reference sequence). CDR3 length: 14 amino acids. CDR3: CASIGPTGVYEQYF. CDR3 DNA: TGCGCCAGCATTGGACCGACGGGAGTGTACGAGCAGTACTTC.

The chain has TRBV28 and TRBJ2-3; 7 nucleotides line up with TRBD2. The CDR3 sequence is 16 residues long. The V gene's germline CDR1 is MDHEN and CDR2 SYDVKM. Trimming at V came to 5 bases and at J to 5 bases, leaving 13 bases not matched to a gene. The CDR3 loop reads CASSKLGGRSIDTQYF. CDR3 in DNA: TGTGCCAGCAGTAAGTTAGGCGGGAGATCGATAGATACGCAGTATTTT.

This sequence joins TRBV4-3 and TRBJ1-5; 8 bases align to TRBD1. The CDR3 spans 14 residues. Germline V gives CDR1 LGHNA, CDR2 YSLEER. V lost 3 bases to trimming and J lost 6 bases; unmatched junction nucleotides: 4. CDR3 in amino acids: CASSHDRGSQPQHF. The DNA for the CDR3 is TGCGCCAGCAGCCACGACAGGGGATCTCAGCCCCAGCATTTT.